The 3 T cell receptor beta chains below come from one sample, sequenced in a study of blood T cell repertoires in COVID-19 (dated by TCRdb to about 2020). Receptor libraries were prepared by the immunoSEQ multiplex PCR assay. This is the immuneACCESS table as TCRdb keeps it, with only in-frame sequences that have V and J called. A part of the clones is gone; compared with another copy, unresolved V genes explain less than half, and the rest is unexplained. Recorded for this sample are around 130,000 clones; around 90% of them occurred a single time. Approximately 10% of the sample goes to the ten largest clones. The sequenced sample was peripheral blood. Every receptor here comes from a woman at least 80 years old with acute or convalescent COVID-19.

The rearrangement links TRBV29-1 to TRBJ1-2; TRBD1 matches at 7 bases. Trimming cost V 4 bases and J 5 bases; bases outside gene matches: 7. Germline CDR1 SQVTM, CDR2 ANQGSEA. This CDR3 is 13 amino acids long. The CDR3: CSVATGRGYGYTF. The CDR3 region has the DNA TGCAGCGTTGCGACAGGGCGAGGGTATGGCTACACCTTC.

The chain is built from TRBV29-1 and TRBJ1-2; D is unresolved. The CDR3 covers 11 residues. The V end was cut by 4 bases, the J end by 4 bases, with 7 bases between. The V gene's germline CDR1 is SQVTM and CDR2 ANQGSEA. CDR3 region: CSVVRSYGYTF. In nucleotides, the CDR3 is TGCAGCGTTGTCCGCAGCTATGGCTACACCTTC.

CDR3 sequence: CASSLGTLGEKLFF. The DNA for the CDR3 is TGCGCCAGCAGCTTGGGGACATTGGGGGAAAAACTGTTTTTT. The chain has TRBV5-1 and TRBJ1-4; D may be TRBD1 (5 bases). V lost 0 bases and J 8 bases, leaving 11 bases between the germline ends. The CDR3 is 14 residues long. In germline, CDR1 is SGHRS, CDR2 YFSETQ.